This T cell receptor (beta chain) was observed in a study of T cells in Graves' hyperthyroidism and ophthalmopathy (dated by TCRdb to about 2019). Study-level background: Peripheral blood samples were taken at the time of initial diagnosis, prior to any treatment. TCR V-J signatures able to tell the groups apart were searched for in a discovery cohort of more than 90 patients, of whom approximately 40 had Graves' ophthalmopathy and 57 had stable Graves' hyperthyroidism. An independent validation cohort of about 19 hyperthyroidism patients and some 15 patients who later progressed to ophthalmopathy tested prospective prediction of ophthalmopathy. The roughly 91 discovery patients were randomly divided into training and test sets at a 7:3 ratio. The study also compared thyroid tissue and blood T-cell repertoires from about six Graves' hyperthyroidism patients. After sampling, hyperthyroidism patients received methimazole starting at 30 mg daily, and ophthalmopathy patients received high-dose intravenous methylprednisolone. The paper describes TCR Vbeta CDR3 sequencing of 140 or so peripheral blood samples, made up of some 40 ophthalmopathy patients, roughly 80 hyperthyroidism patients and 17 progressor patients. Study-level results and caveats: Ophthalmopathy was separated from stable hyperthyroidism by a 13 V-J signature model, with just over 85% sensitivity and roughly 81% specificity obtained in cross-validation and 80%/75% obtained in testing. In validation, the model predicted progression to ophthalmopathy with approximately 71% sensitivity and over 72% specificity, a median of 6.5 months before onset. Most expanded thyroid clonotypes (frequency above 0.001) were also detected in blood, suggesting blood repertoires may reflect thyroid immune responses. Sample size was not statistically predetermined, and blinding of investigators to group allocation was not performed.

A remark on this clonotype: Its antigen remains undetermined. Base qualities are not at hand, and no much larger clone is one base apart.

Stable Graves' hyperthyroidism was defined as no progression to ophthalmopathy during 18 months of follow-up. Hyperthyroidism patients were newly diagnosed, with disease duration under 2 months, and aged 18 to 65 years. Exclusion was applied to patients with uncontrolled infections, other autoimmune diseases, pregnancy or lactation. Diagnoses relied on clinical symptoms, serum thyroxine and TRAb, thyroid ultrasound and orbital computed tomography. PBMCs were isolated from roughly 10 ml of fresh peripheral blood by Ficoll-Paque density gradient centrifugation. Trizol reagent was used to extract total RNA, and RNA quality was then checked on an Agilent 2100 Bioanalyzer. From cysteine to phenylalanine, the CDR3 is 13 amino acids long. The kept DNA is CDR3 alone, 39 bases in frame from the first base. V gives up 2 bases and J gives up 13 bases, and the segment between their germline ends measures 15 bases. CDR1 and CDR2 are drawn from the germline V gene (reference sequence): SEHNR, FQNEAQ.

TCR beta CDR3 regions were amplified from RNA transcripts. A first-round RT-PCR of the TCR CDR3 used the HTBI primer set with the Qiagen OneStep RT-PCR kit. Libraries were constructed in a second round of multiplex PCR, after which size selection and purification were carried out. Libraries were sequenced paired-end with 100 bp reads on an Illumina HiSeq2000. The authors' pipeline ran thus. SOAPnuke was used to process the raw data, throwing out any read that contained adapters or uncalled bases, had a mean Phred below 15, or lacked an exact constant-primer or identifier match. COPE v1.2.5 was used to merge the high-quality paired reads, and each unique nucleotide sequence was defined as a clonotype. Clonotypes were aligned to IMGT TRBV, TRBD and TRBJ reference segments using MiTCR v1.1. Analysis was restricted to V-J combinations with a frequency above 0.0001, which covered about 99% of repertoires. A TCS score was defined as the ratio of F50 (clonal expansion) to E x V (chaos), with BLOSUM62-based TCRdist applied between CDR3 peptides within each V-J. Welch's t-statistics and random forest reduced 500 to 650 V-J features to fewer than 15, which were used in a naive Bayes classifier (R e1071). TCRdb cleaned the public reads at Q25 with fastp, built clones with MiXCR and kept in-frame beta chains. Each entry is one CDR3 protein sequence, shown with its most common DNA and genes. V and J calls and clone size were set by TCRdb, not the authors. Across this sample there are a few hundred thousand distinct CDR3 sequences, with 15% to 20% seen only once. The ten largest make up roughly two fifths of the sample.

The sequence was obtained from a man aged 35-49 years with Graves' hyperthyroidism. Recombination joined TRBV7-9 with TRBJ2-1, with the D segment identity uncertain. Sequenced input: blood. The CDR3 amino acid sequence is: CASSLSTLGLQFF. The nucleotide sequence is TGTGCCAGCAGCTTATCAACGCTAGGCTTACAGTTCTTC.